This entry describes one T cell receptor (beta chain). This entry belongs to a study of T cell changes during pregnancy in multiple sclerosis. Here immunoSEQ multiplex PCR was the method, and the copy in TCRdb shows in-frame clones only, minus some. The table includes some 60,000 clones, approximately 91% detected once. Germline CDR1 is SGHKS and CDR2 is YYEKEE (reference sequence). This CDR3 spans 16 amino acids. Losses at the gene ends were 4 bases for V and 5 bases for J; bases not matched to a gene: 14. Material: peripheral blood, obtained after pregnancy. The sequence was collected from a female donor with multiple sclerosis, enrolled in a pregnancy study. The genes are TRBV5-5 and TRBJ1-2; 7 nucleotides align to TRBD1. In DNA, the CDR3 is TGTGCCAGCAGCCTCTTGACTGTGGGGACAGTTTATGGCTACACCTTC. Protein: CASSLLTVGTVYGYTF.